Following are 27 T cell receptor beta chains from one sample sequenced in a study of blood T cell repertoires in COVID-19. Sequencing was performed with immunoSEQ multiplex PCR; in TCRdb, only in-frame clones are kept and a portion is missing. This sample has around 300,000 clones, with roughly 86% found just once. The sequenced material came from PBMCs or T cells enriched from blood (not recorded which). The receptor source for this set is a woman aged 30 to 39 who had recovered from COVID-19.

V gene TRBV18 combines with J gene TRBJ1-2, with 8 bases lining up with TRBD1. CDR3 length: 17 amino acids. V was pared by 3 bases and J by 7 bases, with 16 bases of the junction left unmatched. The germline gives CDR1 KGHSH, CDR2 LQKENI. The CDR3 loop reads CASSPTDRVYRLGGYTF. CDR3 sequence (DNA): TGTGCCAGCTCACCGACGGACAGGGTGTATCGGTTAGGTGGCTACACCTTC.

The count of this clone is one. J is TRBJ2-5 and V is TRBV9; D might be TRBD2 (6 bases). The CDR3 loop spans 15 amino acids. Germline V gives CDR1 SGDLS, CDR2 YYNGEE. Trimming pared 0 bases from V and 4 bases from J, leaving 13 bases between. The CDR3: CASSVEEGMGETQYF. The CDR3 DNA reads TGTGCCAGCAGCGTAGAGGAGGGTATGGGAGAGACCCAGTACTTC.

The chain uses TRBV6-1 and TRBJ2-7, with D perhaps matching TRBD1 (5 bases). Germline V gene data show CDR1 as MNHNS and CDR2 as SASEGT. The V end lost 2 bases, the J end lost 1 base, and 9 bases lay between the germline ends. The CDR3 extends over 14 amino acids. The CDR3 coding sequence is TGTGCCAGCAGTGAAAACCCAGGGTCCTACGAGCAGTACTTC. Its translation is CASSENPGSYEQYF.

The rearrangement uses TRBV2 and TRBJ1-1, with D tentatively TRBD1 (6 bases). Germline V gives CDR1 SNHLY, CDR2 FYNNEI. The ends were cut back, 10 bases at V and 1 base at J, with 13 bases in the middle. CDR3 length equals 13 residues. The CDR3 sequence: CANRVGGNTEAFF. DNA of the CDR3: TGTGCCAACAGGGTGGGGGGGAACACTGAAGCTTTCTTT.

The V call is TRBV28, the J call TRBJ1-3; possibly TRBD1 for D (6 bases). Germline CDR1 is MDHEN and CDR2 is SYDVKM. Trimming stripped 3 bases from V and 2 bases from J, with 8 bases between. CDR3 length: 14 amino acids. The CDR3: CASSLRTAGNTIYF. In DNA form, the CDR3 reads TGTGCCAGCAGTTTGCGGACAGCTGGAAACACCATATATTTT.

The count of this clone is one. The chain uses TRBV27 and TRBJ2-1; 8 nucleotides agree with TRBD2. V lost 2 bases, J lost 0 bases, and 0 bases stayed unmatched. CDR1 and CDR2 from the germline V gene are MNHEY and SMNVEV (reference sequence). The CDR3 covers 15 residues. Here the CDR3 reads CASSLAGGSYNEQFF. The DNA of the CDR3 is TGTGCCAGCAGTTTAGCGGGGGGCTCCTACAATGAGCAGTTCTTC.

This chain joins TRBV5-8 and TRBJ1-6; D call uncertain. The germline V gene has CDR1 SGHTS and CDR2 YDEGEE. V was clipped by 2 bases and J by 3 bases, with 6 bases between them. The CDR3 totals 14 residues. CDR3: CASSFQDYNSPLHF. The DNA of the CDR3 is TGTGCCAGCAGCTTCCAGGACTATAATTCACCCCTCCACTTT.

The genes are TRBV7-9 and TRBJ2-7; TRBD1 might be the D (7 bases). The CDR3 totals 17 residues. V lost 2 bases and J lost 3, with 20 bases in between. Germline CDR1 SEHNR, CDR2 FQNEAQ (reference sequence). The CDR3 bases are TGTGCCAGCAGCTTATATCTTTCTAACAGGGGAGGCTACGAGCAGTACTTC. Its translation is CASSLYLSNRGGYEQYF.

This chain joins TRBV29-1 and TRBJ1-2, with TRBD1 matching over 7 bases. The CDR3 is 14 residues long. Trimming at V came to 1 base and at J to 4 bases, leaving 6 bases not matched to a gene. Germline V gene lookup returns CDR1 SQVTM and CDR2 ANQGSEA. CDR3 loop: CSVEGKGAGYGYTF. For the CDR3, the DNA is TGCAGCGTTGAAGGGAAGGGGGCTGGCTATGGCTACACCTTC.

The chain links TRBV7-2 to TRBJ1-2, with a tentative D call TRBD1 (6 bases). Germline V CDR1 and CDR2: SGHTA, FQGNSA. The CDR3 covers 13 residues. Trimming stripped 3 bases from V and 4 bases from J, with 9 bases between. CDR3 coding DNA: TGTGCCAGCAGCTTTACAGGGTCCTATGGCTACACCTTC. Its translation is CASSFTGSYGYTF.

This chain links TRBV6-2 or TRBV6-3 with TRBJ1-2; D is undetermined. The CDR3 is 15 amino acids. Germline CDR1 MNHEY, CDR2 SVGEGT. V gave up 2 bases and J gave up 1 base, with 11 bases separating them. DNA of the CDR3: TGTGCCAGCAGTTACCGGAGCTCCCTTAACTATGGCTACACCTTC. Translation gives CASSYRSSLNYGYTF.

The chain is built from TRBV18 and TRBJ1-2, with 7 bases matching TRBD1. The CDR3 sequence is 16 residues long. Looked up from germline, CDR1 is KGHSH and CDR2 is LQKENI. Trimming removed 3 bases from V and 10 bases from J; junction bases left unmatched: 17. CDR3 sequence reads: CASSPFKGTVWTDYTF. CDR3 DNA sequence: TGTGCCAGCTCACCTTTCAAGGGGACAGTATGGACAGACTACACCTTC.

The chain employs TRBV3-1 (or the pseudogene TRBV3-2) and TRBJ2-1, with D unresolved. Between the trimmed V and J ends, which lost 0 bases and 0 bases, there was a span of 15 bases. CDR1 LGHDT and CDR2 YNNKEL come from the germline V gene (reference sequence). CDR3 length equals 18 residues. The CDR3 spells CASSQDVMLPGSYNEQFF. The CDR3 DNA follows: TGTGCCAGCAGCCAAGACGTCATGTTGCCCGGCTCCTACAATGAGCAGTTCTTC.

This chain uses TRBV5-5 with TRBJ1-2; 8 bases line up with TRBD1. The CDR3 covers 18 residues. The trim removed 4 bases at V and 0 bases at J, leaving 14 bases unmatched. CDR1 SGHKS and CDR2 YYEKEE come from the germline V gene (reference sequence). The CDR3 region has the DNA TGTGCCAGCAGCAGATCCCTATCAGAGACAGGGGCTAACTATGGCTACACCTTC. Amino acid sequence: CASSRSLSETGANYGYTF. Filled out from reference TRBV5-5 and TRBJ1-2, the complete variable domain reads DAGVTQSPTHLIKTRGQQVTLRCSPISGHKSVSWYQQVLGQGPQFIFQYYEKEERGRGNFPDRFSARQFPNYSSELNVNALLLGDSALYLCASSRSLSETGANYGYTFGSGTRLTVV.

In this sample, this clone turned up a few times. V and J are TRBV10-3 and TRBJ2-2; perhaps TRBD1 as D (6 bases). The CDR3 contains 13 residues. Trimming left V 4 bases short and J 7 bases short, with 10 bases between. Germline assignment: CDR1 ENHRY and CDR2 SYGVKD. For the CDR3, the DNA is TGTGCCATCAGTGCCCAGGGGAGCGGGGAGCTGTTTTTT. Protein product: CAISAQGSGELFF.

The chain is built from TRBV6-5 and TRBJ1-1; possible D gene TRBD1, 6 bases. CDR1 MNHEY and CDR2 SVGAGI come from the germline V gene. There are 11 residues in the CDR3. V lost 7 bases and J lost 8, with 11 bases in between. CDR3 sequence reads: CASKGGTEAFF. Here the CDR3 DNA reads TGTGCCAGCAAGGGGGGGACCGAAGCTTTCTTT.

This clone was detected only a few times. The CDR3 region is CASSVHRDRDQPQHF. The CDR3, as DNA: TGTGCCAGCAGTGTACACCGGGACAGAGATCAGCCCCAGCATTTT. The chain uses TRBV2 and TRBJ1-5; 7 bases line up with TRBD1. J lost 5 bases, V lost 4 bases, and 8 bases had no gene match. This CDR3 is 15 amino acids long. Looked up from germline, CDR1 is SNHLY and CDR2 is FYNNEI.

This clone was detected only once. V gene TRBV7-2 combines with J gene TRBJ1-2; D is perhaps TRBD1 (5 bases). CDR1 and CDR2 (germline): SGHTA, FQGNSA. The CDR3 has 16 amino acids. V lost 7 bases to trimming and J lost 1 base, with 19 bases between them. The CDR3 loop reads CASTISRGNFNYGYTF. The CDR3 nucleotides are TGTGCCAGCACAATCTCGCGGGGGAACTTTAACTATGGCTACACCTTC.

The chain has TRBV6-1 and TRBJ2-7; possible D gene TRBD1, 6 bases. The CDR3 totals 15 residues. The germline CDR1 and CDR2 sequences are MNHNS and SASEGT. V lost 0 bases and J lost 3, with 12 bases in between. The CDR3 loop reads CASSEAGAGVYEQYF. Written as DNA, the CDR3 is TGTGCCAGCAGTGAAGCAGGGGCAGGGGTCTACGAGCAGTACTTC.

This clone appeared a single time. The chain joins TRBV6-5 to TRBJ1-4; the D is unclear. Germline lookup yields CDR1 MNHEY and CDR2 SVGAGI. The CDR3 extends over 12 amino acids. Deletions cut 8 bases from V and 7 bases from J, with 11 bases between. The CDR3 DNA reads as TGTGCCAGCGGACGGGGATTTGAAAAACTGTTTTTT. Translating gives CASGRGFEKLFF.

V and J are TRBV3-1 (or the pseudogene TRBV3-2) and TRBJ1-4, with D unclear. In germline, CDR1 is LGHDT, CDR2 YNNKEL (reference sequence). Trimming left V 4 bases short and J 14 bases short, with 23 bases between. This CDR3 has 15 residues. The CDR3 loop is CASSLSGPDRRRLFF. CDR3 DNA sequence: TGTGCCAGCAGCCTCAGCGGCCCTGATCGACGGAGGCTGTTTTTT.

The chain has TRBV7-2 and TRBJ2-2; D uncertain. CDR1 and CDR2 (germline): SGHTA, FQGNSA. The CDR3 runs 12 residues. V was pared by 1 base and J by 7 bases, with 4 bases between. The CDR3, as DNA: TGTGCCAGCAGCTTAGTTCTCGGGGAGCTGTTTTTT. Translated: CASSLVLGELFF.

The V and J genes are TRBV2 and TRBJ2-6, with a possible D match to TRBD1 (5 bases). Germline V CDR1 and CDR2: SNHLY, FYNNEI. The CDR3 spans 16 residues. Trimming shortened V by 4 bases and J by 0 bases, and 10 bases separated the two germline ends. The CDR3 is CASSGQLSSGANVLTF. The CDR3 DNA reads TGTGCCAGCAGTGGACAGCTGAGCTCTGGGGCCAACGTCCTGACTTTC. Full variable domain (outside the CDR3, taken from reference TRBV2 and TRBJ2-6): EPEVTQTPSHQVTQMGQEVILRCVPISNHLYFYWYRQILGQKVEFLVSFYNNEISEKSEIFDDQFSVERPDGSNFTLKIRSTKLEDSAMYFCASSGQLSSGANVLTFGAGSRLTVL.

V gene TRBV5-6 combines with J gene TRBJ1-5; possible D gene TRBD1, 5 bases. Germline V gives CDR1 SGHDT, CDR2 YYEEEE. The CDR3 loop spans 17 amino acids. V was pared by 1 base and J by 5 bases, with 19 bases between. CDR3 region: CASSLWWTPGAHQPQHF. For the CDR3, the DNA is TGTGCCAGCAGCTTGTGGTGGACACCTGGGGCCCATCAGCCCCAGCATTTT. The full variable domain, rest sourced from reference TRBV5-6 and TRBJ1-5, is DAGVTQSPTHLIKTRGQQVTLRCSPKSGHDTVSWYQQALGQGPQFIFQYYEEEERQRGNFPDRFSGHQFPNYSSELNVNALLLGDSALYLCASSLWWTPGAHQPQHFGDGTRLSIL.

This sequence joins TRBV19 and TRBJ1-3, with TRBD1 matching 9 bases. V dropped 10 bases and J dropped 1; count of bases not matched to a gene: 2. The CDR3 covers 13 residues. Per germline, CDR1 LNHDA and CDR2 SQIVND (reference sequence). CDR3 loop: CATGTGSGNTIYF. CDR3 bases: TGTGCCACCGGGACAGGGTCTGGAAACACCATATATTTT.

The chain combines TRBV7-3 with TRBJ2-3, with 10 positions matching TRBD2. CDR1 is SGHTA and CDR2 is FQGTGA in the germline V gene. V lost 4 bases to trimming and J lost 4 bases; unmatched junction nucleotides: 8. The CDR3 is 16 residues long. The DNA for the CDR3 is TGTGCCAGCAGCTCCCGAAGCGGGGGGGCCCCAGATACGCAGTATTTT. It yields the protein CASSSRSGGAPDTQYF.

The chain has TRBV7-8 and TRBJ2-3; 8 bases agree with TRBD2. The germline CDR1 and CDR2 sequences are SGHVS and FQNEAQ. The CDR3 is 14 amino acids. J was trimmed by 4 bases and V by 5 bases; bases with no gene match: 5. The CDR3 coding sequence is TGTGCCAGCAGCCTAGGACTAGCTTCAGATACGCAGTATTTT. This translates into CASSLGLASDTQYF.